This T cell receptor (beta chain) was retrieved from a study of glioma-infiltrating T cells. Study overall: WHO grade II oligodendrogliomas or astrocytomas, plus non-recurrent WHO grade IV glioblastomas, were sampled. Glioma patients had dexamethasone for six or fewer days before surgery.

Worth noting for this clonotype: The antigen is not known.

J gave up 0 bases and V 8 bases, and 3 bases lay outside the gene matches. The germline V gene has CDR1 MNHEY and CDR2 SMNVEV (reference sequence). The CDR3 is made up of 13 amino acids. TCR alpha and beta CDR3 regions were amplified from RNA using iRepertoire nested multiplex PCR. Tissue mRNA or PBMC total RNA, roughly 90-450 ng, went into one-step reverse transcription and amplification. TCRdb redid the calling of the multiplex PCR reads with MiXCR, one entry per CDR3 protein. The sample has about 380,000 distinct CDR3 sequences; roughly 41% are singletons. General study results and limits: Non-neoplastic patients had below-expected tissue-blood divergence, while all gliomas exceeded expectation.

This TCR was sampled from a human donor with low-grade glioma or glioblastoma, undergoing nonglioma brain surgery, or in good health (not recorded which). V and J are TRBV27 and TRBJ2-5; 7 positions match TRBD2. Sequencing was done on a sample of glioma tissue, nonneoplastic brain tissue, or PBMCs (not recorded which). CDR3 loop: CASGLADQETQYF. The CDR3 DNA sequence: TGTGCCAGCGGTCTAGCGGACCAAGAGACCCAGTACTTC.